This section outlines one T cell receptor (beta chain) sequence together with its context. The data derive from a study of OX40 agonist ivuxolimab in advanced cancers. CDR1 and CDR2 (germline): SGHVS, FNYEAQ. The CDR3 has 14 residues. The V gene lost 7 bases and the J gene lost 2 bases, with 15 bases spanning the gap. TCRdb's copy holds only in-frame clones and misses some; the assay was immunoSEQ multiplex PCR. Of under 20,000 clones detected, about four fifths appear once; the ten largest clones hold roughly a third. The source is an adult with an advanced solid tumor such as melanoma, head and neck, liver or kidney cancer. The J gene is TRBJ2-7, the V gene TRBV7-6; a weak D match, TRBD1 (5 bases). Sequencing used CD4+ or CD8+ T cells sorted from blood, obtained in a trial of the OX40 agonist ivuxolimab. The chain's CDR3 is CASKLSEGAYEQYF. In nucleotides, the CDR3 is TGTGCCAGCAAGCTTAGTGAAGGGGCCTACGAGCAGTACTTC.